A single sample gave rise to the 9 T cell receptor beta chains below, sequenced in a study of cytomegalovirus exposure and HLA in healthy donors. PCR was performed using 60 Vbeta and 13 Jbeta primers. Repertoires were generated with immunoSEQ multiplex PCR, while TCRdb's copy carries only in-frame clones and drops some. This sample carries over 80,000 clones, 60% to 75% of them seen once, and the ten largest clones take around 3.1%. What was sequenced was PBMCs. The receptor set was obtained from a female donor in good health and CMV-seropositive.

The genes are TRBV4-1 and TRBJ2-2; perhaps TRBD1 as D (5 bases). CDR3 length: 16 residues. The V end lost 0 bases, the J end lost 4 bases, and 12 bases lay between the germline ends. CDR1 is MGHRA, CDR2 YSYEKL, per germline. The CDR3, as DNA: TGCGCCAGCAGCCAAGAGTCCAGGGTTAGCACCGGGGAGCTGTTTTTT. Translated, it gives CASSQESRVSTGELFF.

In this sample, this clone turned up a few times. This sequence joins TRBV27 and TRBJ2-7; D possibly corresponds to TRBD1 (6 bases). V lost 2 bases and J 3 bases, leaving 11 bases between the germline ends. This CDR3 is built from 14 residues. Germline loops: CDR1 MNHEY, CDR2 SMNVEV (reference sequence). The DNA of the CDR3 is TGTGCCAGCAGTTTAGGGGACAAGGTCTACGAGCAGTACTTC. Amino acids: CASSLGDKVYEQYF.

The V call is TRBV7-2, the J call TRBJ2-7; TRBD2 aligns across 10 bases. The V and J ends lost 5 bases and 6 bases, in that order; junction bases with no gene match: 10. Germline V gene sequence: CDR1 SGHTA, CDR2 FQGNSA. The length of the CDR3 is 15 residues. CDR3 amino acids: CASSASGRWTGEQYF. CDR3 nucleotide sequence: TGTGCCAGCAGCGCTAGCGGGAGATGGACTGGCGAGCAGTACTTC.

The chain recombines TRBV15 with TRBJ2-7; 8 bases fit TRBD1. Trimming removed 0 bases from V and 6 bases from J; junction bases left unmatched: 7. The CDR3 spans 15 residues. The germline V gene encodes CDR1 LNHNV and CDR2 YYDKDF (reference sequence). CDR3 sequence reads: CATSRDQDRVSEQYF. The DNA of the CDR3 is TGTGCCACCAGCAGAGATCAGGACAGGGTGTCCGAGCAGTACTTC.

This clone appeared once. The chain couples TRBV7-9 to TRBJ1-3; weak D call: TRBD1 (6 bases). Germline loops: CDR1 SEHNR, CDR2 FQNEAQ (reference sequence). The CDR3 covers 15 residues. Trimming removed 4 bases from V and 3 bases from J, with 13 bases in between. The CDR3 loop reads CASSSREGVGNTIYF. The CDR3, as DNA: TGTGCCAGCAGCTCCCGGGAGGGGGTTGGAAACACCATATATTTT. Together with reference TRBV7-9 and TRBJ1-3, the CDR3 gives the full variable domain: DTGVSQNPRHKITKRGQNVTFRCDPISEHNRLYWYRQTLGQGPEFLTYFQNEAQLEKSRLLSDRFSAERPKGSFSTLEIQRTEQGDSAMYLCASSSREGVGNTIYFGEGSWLTVV.

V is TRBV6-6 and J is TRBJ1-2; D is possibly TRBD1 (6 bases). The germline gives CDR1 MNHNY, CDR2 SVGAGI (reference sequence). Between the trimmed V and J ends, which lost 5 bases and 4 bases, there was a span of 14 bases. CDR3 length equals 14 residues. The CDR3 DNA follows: TGTGCCAGCAGTACGCAGACAGGCATCTATGGCTACACCTTC. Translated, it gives CASSTQTGIYGYTF.

DNA of the CDR3: TGTGCCAGCAGCCAAGATCTTCAGGGGCTCGGGAACATTCAGTACTTC. It translates to CASSQDLQGLGNIQYF. V and J are TRBV4-2 and TRBJ2-4, with D perhaps TRBD1 (6 bases). The CDR3 covers 16 residues. CDR1 is LGHNA, CDR2 YNFKEQ, per germline. Trimming left V 0 bases short and J 7 bases short, with 16 bases between.

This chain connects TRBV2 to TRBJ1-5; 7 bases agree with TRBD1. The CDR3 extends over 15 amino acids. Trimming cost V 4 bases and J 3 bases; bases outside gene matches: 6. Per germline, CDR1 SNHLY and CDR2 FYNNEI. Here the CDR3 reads CASSAGQEPNQPQHF. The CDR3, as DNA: TGTGCCAGCAGTGCCGGACAGGAGCCCAATCAGCCCCAGCATTTT.

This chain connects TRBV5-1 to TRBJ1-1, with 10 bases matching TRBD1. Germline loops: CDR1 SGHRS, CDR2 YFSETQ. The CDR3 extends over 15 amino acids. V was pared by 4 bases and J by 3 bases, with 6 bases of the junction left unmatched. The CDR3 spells CASSLGQGFYTEAFF. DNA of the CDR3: TGCGCCAGCAGCCTGGGACAGGGGTTCTACACTGAAGCTTTCTTT.